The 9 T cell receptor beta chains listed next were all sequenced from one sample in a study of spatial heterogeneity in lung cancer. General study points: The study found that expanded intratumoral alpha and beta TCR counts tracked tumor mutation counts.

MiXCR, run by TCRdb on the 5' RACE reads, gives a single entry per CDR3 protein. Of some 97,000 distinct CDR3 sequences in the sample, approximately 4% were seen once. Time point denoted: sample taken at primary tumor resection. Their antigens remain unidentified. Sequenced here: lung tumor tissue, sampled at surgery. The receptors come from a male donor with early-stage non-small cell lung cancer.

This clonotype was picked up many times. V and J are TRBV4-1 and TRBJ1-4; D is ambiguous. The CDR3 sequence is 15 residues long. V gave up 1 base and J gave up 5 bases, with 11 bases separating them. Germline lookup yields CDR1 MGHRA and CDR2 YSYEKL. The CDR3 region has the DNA TGCGCCAGCAGCCAAGTGGCAGGTTGGAATGAAAAACTGTTTTTT. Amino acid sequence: CASSQVAGWNEKLFF.

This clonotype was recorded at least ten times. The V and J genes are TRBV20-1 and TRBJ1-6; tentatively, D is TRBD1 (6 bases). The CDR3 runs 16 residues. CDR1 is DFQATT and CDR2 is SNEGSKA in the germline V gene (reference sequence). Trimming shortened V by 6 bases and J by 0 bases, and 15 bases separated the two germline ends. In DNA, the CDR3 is TGCAGTGCCCAGCCTACAGGGAGCTCCTATAATTCACCCCTCCACTTT. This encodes CSAQPTGSSYNSPLHF.

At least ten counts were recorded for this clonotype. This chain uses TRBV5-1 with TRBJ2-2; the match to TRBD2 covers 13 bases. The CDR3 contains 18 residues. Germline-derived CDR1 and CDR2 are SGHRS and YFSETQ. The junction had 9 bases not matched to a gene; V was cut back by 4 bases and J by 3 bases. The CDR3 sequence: CASSKGLAGFIDTGELFF. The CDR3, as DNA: TGCGCCAGCAGCAAGGGACTAGCGGGATTTATTGACACCGGGGAGCTGTTTTTT.

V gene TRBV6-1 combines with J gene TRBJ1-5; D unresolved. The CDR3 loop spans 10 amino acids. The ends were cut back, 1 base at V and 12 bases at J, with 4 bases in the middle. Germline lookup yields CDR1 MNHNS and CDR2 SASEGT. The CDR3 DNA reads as TGTGCCAGCAGTGAAGTGGACCAGCATTTT. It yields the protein CASSEVDQHF.

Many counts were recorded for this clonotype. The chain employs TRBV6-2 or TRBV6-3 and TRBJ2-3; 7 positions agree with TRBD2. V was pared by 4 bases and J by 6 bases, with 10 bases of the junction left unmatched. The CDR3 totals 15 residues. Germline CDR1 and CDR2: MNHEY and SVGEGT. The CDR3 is CASSSRGGPSDTQYF. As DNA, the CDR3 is TGTGCCAGCAGTTCGAGGGGAGGGCCCTCGGATACGCAGTATTTT.

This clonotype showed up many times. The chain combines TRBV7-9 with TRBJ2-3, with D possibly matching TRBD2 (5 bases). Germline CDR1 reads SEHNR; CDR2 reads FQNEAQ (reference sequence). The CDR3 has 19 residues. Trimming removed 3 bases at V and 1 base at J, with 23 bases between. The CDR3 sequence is CASSLAPTRTHSRTDTQYF. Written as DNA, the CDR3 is TGTGCCAGCAGCTTGGCCCCGACCCGGACTCACTCCCGCACAGATACGCAGTATTTT.

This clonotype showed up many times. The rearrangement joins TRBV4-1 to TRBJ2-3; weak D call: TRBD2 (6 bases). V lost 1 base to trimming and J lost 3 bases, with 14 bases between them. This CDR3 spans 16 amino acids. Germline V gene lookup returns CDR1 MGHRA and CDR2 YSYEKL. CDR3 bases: TGCGCCAGCAGCCAAGTCCCGGGAGCAGGTACAGATACGCAGTATTTT. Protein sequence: CASSQVPGAGTDTQYF.

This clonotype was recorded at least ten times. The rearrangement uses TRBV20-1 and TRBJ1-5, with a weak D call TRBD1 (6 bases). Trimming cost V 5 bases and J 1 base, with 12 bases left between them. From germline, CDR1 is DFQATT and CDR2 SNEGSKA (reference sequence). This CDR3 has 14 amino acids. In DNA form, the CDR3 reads TGCAGTGCTCAGGAGGGGGGGAGCAATCAGCCCCAGCATTTT. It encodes CSAQEGGSNQPQHF.

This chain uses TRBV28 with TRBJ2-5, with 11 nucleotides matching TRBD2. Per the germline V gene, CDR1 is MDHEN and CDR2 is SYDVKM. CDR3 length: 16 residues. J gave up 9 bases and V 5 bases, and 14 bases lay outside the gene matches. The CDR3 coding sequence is TGTGCCAGCAGTCCCGGACTAGCGGGCGACTTAGGGTCCCAGTACTTC. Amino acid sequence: CASSPGLAGDLGSQYF. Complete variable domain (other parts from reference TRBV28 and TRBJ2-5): DVKVTQSSRYLVKRTGEKVFLECVQDMDHENMFWYRQDPGLGLRLIYFSYDVKMKEKGDIPEGYSVSREKKERFSLILESASTNQTSMYLCASSPGLAGDLGSQYFGPGTRLLVL.